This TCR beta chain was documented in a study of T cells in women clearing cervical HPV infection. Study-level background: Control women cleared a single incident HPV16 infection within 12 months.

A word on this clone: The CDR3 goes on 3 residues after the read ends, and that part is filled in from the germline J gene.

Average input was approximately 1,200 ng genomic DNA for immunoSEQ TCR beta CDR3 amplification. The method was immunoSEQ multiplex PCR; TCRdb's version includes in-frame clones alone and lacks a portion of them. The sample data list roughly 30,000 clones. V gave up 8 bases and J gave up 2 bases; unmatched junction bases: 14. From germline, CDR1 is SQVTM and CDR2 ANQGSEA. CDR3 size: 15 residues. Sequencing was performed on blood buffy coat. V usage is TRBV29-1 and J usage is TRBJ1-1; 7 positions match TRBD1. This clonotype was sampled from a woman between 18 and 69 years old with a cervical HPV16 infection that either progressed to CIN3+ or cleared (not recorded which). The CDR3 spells CSPINLRDSNTEAFF. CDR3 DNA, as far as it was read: TGCAGCCCCATTAACCTTCGGGACAGCAACACTGAA.